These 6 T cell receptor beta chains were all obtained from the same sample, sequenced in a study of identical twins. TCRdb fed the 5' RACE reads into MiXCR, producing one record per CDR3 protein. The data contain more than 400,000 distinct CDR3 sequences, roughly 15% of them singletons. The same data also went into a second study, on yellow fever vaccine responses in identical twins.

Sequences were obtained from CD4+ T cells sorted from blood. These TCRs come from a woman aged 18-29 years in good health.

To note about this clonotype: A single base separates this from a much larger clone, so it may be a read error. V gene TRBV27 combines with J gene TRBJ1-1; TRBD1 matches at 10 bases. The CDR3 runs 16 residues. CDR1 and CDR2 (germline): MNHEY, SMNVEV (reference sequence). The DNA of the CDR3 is TGTGCCAGCAGTCCCTGGACAGGGGGAGTGAACACTGTAGCTTTCTTT. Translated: CASSPWTGGVNTVAFF.

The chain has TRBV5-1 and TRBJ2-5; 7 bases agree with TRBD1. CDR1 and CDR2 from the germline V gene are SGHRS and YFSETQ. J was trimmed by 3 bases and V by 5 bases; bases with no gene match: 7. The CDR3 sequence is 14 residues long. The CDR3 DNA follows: TGCGCCAGCAGTCGCGACAGGGCAAAAGAGACCCAGTACTTC. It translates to CASSRDRAKETQYF.

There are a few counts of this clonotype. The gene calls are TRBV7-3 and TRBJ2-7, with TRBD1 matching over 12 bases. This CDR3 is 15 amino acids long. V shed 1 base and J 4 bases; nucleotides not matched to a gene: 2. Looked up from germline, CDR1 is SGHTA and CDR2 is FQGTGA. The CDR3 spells CASSLMGQGAYEQYF. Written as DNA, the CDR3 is TGTGCCAGCAGCTTAATGGGACAGGGGGCGTACGAGCAGTACTTC.

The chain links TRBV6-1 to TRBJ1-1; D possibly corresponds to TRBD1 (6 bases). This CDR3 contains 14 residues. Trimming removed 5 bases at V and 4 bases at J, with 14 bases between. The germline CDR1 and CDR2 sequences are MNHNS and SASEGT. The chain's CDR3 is CASSPGGGGTEAFF. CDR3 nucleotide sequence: TGTGCCAGCAGTCCCGGGGGAGGGGGCACTGAAGCTTTCTTT.

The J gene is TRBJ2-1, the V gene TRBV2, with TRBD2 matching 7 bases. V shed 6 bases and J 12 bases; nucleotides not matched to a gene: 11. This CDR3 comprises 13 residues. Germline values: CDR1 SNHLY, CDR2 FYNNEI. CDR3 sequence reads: CASRDALGRGQFF. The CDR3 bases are TGTGCCAGCAGAGACGCCTTGGGGAGGGGGCAGTTCTTC.

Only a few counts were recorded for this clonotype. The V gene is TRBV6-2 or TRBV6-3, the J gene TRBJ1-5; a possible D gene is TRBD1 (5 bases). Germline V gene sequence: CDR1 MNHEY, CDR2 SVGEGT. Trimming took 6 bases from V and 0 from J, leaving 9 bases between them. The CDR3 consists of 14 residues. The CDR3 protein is CASSREYSNQPQHF. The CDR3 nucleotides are TGTGCCAGCAGCAGGGAATATAGCAATCAGCCCCAGCATTTT.